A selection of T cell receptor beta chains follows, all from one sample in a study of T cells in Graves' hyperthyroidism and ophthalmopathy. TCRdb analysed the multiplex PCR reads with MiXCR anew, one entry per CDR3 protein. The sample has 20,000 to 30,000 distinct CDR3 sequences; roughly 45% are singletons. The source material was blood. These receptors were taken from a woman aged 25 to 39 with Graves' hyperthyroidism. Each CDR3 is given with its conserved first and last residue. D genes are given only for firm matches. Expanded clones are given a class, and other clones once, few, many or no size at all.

cdr3_aa: CASEGEGGEKLFF; d_call: .; clone_size: .; v_call: TRBV6-6; j_call: TRBJ1-4
cdr3_aa: CASSLTGIAYEQYF; d_call: TRBD1; clone_size: many; v_call: TRBV12-3/TRBV12-4; j_call: TRBJ2-7
cdr3_aa: CASSQSRTSGYNEQFF; d_call: TRBD2; clone_size: .; v_call: TRBV16; j_call: TRBJ2-1
cdr3_aa: CSASSGVLGPQHF; d_call: .; clone_size: many; v_call: TRBV20-1; j_call: TRBJ1-5
cdr3_aa: CASSLEGTTTQYF; d_call: .; clone_size: .; v_call: TRBV7-9; j_call: TRBJ2-5
cdr3_aa: CASSPVPATEAFF; d_call: .; clone_size: many; v_call: TRBV18; j_call: TRBJ1-1
cdr3_aa: CASSFSPGGIRYF; d_call: TRBD1; clone_size: many; v_call: TRBV27; j_call: TRBJ2-7
cdr3_aa: CASRSGINYGYTF; d_call: .; clone_size: .; v_call: TRBV12-3/TRBV12-4; j_call: TRBJ1-2
cdr3_aa: CASNEALSGRAIEQYF; d_call: TRBD2; clone_size: .; v_call: TRBV2; j_call: TRBJ2-7
cdr3_aa: CTSSTGQGIVEPFF; d_call: .; clone_size: .; v_call: TRBV5-1; j_call: TRBJ1-4
cdr3_aa: CASSFGEAEKNEQFF; d_call: .; clone_size: many; v_call: TRBV11-3; j_call: TRBJ2-1
cdr3_aa: CASSKTGLANTEAFF; d_call: .; clone_size: many; v_call: TRBV5-4; j_call: TRBJ1-1
cdr3_aa: CSVEGTVANEQFF; d_call: .; clone_size: .; v_call: TRBV29-1; j_call: TRBJ2-1
cdr3_aa: CASSKVGLKETQYF; d_call: .; clone_size: .; v_call: TRBV7-9; j_call: TRBJ2-5
cdr3_aa: CASSSVSTGGAETQYF; d_call: TRBD2; clone_size: .; v_call: TRBV7-8; j_call: TRBJ2-5
cdr3_aa: CAISERAASLGETQYF; d_call: .; clone_size: medium-sized; v_call: TRBV10-3; j_call: TRBJ2-5
cdr3_aa: CASSGATYPGQPSNSPLHF; d_call: .; clone_size: .; v_call: TRBV2; j_call: TRBJ1-6
cdr3_aa: CSASRGTSGRPGNEQFF; d_call: TRBD2; clone_size: many; v_call: TRBV20-1; j_call: TRBJ2-1
cdr3_aa: CASSQDMGWTVAEQFF; d_call: .; clone_size: many; v_call: TRBV4-2; j_call: TRBJ2-1
cdr3_aa: CASREGEQYF; d_call: .; clone_size: .; v_call: TRBV12-3/TRBV12-4; j_call: TRBJ2-3
cdr3_aa: CSAEGEMKTEAFF; d_call: .; clone_size: .; v_call: TRBV20-1; j_call: TRBJ1-1
cdr3_aa: CASREQSYNEKLSF; d_call: .; clone_size: .; v_call: TRBV6-1; j_call: TRBJ1-4
cdr3_aa: CSARGVAGQGHSYEQYF; d_call: TRBD1; clone_size: .; v_call: TRBV20-1; j_call: TRBJ2-7
cdr3_aa: CASSQERVGRGPQHF; d_call: .; clone_size: many; v_call: TRBV4-1; j_call: TRBJ1-5
cdr3_aa: CARPPGQKYSNQPQHF; d_call: TRBD1; clone_size: .; v_call: TRBV19; j_call: TRBJ1-5
cdr3_aa: CSARDPYAGNTIYF; d_call: .; clone_size: .; v_call: TRBV20-1; j_call: TRBJ1-3
cdr3_aa: CASSLGGLAPGLEQFF; d_call: .; clone_size: many; v_call: TRBV5-1; j_call: TRBJ2-1
cdr3_aa: CASSPSGGADTQYF; d_call: TRBD2; clone_size: few; v_call: TRBV7-2; j_call: TRBJ2-3
cdr3_aa: CSARDFGTGDNQPQHF; d_call: TRBD1; clone_size: .; v_call: TRBV20-1; j_call: TRBJ1-5
cdr3_aa: CASSPPTTDTQYF; d_call: .; clone_size: many; v_call: TRBV28; j_call: TRBJ2-3
cdr3_aa: CASSPRTGVGTEAFF; d_call: TRBD1; clone_size: many; v_call: TRBV19; j_call: TRBJ1-1
cdr3_aa: CASSLLDPGLGEAFF; d_call: .; clone_size: many; v_call: TRBV7-8; j_call: TRBJ1-1